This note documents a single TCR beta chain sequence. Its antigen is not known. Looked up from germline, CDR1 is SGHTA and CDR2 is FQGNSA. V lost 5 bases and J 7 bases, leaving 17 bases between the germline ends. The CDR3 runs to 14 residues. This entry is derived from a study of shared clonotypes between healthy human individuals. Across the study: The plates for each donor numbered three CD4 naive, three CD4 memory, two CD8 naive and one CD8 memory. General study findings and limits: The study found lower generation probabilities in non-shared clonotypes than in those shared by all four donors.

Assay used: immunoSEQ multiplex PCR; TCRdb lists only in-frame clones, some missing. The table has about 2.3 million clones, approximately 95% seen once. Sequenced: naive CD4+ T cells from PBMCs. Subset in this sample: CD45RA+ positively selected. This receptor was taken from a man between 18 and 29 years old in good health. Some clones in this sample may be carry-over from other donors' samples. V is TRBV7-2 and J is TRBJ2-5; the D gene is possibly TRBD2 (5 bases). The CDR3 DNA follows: TGTGCCAGCAGCCCCCGGACTGTCTTCGCGACCCAGTACTTC. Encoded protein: CASSPRTVFATQYF.